A selection of T cell receptor beta chains follows, all from one sample in a study of blood T cell repertoires in COVID-19. Only in-frame clones appear in the TCRdb table, and some are missing; sequencing was by immunoSEQ multiplex PCR. Altogether some 230,000 clones are present, roughly 81% being singletons, with the ten largest covering roughly 2.8%. Specimen: peripheral blood. Receptors originate from a man between 50 and 59 years old who had recovered from COVID-19. The CDR3 runs from the conserved cysteine through the conserved F or W. A D gene is named only where the DNA matches it firmly. A clone size is listed for some rows: how often the clone was seen (once, few, many), or a class if it is expanded.

V: TRBV7-9; D: NA; size: NA; J: TRBJ2-1; CDR3: CASSQGPDSRGNEQFF; DNA: TGTGCCAGCAGCCAAGGCCCGGACTCCCGAGGGAATGAGCAGTTCTTC
V: TRBV19; D: NA; size: NA; J: TRBJ2-7; CDR3: CASSMRGTSREQYF; DNA: TGTGCCAGTAGTATGCGGGGAACCTCCCGCGAGCAGTACTTC
V: TRBV27; D: NA; size: once; J: TRBJ2-7; CDR3: CASRNPRGIVEQYF; DNA: TGTGCCTCCCGGAACCCACGGGGAATCGTCGAGCAGTACTTC
V: TRBV30; D: TRBD2; size: NA; J: TRBJ2-1; CDR3: CAWSVVAGVVYEQFF; DNA: TGTGCCTGGAGTGTAGTAGCGGGAGTGGTATATGAGCAGTTCTTC
V: TRBV2; D: NA; size: NA; J: TRBJ2-2; CDR3: CASSVPPNTGELFF; DNA: TGTGCCAGCAGTGTTCCTCCGAACACCGGGGAGCTGTTTTTT
V: TRBV9; D: TRBD1; size: NA; J: TRBJ2-7; CDR3: CASSEGTGGPYEQYF; DNA: TGTGCCAGCAGCGAGGGGACAGGGGGACCCTACGAGCAGTACTTC
V: TRBV21-1; D: NA; size: NA; J: TRBJ2-1; CDR3: CASSKRLAGVSEQFF; DNA: TGTGCCAGCAGCAAGCGACTAGCGGGAGTGAGTGAGCAGTTCTTC
V: TRBV11-3; D: NA; size: NA; J: TRBJ2-5; CDR3: CASSLGQKETQYF; DNA: TGTGCCAGCAGCTTAGGACAGAAAGAGACCCAGTACTTC
V: TRBV5-4; D: TRBD1; size: NA; J: TRBJ2-1; CDR3: CASSLGRGRARGYNEQFF; DNA: TGTGCCAGCAGCCTGGGCAGGGGGCGCGCGAGAGGGTACAATGAGCAGTTCTTC
V: TRBV2; D: TRBD2; size: few; J: TRBJ2-1; CDR3: CASRRLAGGTNNEQFF; DNA: TGTGCCAGCAGGCGACTAGCGGGAGGGACAAACAATGAGCAGTTCTTC
V: TRBV19; D: NA; size: NA; J: TRBJ1-5; CDR3: CASSITWGLNSNQPQHF; DNA: TGTGCCAGTAGTATTACCTGGGGGCTGAATAGCAATCAGCCCCAGCATTTT
V: TRBV5-5; D: TRBD1; size: few; J: TRBJ2-7; CDR3: CASSDRDRSIYEQYF; DNA: TGTGCCAGCAGCGATCGGGACAGGTCGATCTACGAGCAGTACTTC
V: TRBV27; D: NA; size: NA; J: TRBJ2-7; CDR3: CASSPRGSYEQYF; DNA: TGTGCCAGCTCTCCTAGGGGCTCCTACGAGCAGTACTTC
V: TRBV13; D: TRBD2; size: NA; J: TRBJ2-1; CDR3: CASSHGTSGQAYNEQFF; DNA: TGTGCCAGCAGCCACGGGACTAGCGGCCAAGCTTACAATGAGCAGTTCTTC
V: TRBV29-1; D: NA; size: NA; J: TRBJ2-2; CDR3: CSCLRQATGELFF; DNA: TGCAGCTGTCTTAGGCAGGCCACCGGGGAGCTGTTTTTT
V: TRBV24-1; D: TRBD2; size: NA; J: TRBJ2-3; CDR3: CATSDALAGVTDTQYF; DNA: TGTGCCACCAGTGACGCCCTAGCGGGAGTCACAGATACGCAGTATTTT